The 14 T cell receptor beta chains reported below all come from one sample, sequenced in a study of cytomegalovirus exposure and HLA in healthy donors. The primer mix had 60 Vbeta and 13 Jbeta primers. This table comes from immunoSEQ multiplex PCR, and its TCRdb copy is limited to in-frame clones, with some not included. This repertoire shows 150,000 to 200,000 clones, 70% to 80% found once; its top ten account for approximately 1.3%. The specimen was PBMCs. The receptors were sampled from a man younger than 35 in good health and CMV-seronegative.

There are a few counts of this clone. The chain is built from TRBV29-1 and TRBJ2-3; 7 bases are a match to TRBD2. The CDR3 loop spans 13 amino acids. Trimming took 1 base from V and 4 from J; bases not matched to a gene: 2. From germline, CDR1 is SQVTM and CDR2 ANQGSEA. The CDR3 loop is CSVEGGRADTQYF. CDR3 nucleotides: TGCAGCGTTGAAGGTGGGAGGGCAGATACGCAGTATTTT.

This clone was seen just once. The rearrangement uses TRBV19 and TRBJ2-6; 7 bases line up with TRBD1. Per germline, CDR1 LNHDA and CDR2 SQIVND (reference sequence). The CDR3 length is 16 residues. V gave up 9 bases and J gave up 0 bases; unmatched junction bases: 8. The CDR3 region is CASRMGDSSGANVLTF. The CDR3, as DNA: TGTGCCAGCCGGATGGGGGACAGCTCTGGGGCCAACGTCCTGACTTTC.

CDR3 coding DNA: TGTGCCAGCAGCCGTTCGGGACTAGCGGGGGGGCCGGAGACCCAGTACTTC. It codes for CASSRSGLAGGPETQYF. The chain recombines TRBV21-1 with TRBJ2-5; the table calls TRBD2, which could not be checked here. TRBV21-1 is given as a pseudogene. The CDR3 runs to 17 residues.

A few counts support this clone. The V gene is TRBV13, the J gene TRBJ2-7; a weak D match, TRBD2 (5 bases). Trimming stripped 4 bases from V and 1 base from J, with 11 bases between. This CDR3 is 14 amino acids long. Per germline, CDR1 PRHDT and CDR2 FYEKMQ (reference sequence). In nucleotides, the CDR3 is TGTGCCAGCAGCTGGGGTGGGGAGTCCTACGAGCAGTACTTC. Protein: CASSWGGESYEQYF. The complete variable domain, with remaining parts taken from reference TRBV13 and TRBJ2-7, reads AAGVIQSPRHLIKEKRETATLKCYPIPRHDTVYWYQQGPGQDPQFLISFYEKMQSDKGSIPDRFSAQQFSDYHSELNMSSLELGDSALYFCASSWGGESYEQYFGPGTRLTVT.

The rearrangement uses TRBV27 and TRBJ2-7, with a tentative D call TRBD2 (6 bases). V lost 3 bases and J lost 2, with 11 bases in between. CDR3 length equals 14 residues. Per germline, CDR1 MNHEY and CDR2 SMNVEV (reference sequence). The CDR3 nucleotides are TGTGCCAGCAGTTTCTCGGGAGTTGCCTACGAGCAGTACTTC. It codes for CASSFSGVAYEQYF.

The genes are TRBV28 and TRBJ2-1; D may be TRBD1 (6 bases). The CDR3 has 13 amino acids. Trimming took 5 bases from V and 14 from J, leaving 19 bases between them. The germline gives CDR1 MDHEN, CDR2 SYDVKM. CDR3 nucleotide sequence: TGTGCCAGCAGTGGGTGGACAGCGCCTAGGGAGTTCTTC. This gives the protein CASSGWTAPREFF. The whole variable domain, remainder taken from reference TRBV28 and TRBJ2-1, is DVKVTQSSRYLVKRTGEKVFLECVQDMDHENMFWYRQDPGLGLRLIYFSYDVKMKEKGDIPEGYSVSREKKERFSLILESASTNQTSMYLCASSGWTAPREFFGPGTRLTVL.

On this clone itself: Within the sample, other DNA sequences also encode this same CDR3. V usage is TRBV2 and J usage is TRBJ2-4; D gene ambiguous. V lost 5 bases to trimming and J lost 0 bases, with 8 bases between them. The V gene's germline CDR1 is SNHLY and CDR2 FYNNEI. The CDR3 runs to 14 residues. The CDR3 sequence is CASSNSLAKNIQYF. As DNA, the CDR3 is TGTGCCAGCAGTAACAGCCTAGCCAAAAACATTCAGTACTTC. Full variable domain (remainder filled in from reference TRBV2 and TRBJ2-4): EPEVTQTPSHQVTQMGQEVILRCVPISNHLYFYWYRQILGQKVEFLVSFYNNEISEKSEIFDDQFSVERPDGSNFTLKIRSTKLEDSAMYFCASSNSLAKNIQYFGAGTRLSVL.

CDR3 region: CASSPMSGTGELFF. CDR3 coding DNA: TGTGCCAGCAGCCCCATGTCCGGGACCGGGGAGCTGTTTTTT. The rearrangement links TRBV7-6 to TRBJ2-2; D not resolved. The CDR3 is 14 residues long. Trimming took off 5 bases at V and 5 bases at J, with 12 bases between the two ends. Germline V gene sequence: CDR1 SGHVS, CDR2 FNYEAQ.

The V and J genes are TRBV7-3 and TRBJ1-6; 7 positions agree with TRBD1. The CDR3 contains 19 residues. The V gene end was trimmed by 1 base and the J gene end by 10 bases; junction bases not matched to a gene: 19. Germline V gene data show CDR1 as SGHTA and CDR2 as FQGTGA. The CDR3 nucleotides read TGTGCCAGCAGCTTAATGGGCTCAACACAGGGGATGGTACGGTCACCCCTCCACTTT. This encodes CASSLMGSTQGMVRSPLHF.

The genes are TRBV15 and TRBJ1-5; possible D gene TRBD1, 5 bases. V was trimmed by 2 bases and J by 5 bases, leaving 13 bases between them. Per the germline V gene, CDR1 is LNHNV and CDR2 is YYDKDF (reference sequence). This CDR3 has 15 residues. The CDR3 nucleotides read TGTGCCACCAGCAGAACTCTGGGGGGGGATCAGCCCCAGCATTTT. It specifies CATSRTLGGDQPQHF.

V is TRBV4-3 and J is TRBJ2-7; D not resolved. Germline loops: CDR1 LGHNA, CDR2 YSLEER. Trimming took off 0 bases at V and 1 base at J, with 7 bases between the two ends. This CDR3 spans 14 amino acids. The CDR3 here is CASSQDSLSYEQYF. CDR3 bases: TGCGCCAGCAGCCAAGATAGTCTTTCCTACGAGCAGTACTTC.

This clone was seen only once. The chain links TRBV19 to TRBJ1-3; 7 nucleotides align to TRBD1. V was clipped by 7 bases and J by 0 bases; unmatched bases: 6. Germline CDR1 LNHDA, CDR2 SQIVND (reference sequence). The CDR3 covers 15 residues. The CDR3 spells CASTFRGSSGNTIYF. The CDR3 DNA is TGTGCCAGTACCTTCAGGGGGAGCTCTGGAAACACCATATATTTT.

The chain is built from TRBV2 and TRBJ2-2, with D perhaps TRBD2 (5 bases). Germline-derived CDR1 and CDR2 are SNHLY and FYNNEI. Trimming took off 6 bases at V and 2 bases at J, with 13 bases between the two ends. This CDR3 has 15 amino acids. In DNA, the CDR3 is TGTGCCAGCAGCGCCCCGACGGGAAACACCGGGGAGCTGTTTTTT. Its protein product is CASSAPTGNTGELFF.

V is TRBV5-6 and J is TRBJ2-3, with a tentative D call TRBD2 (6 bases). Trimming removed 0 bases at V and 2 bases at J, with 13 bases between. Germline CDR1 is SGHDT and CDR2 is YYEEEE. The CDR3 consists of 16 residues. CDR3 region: CASSLAQRAFTDTQYF. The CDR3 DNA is TGTGCCAGCAGCTTGGCCCAGCGGGCGTTCACAGATACGCAGTATTTT.